The sequence of this T cell receptor beta chain was determined in a study of long-term antiretroviral therapy in people with HIV. An immunoSEQ assay, version v3.0, was performed at survey level. The table came from immunoSEQ multiplex PCR; TCRdb's copy has only in-frame clones and leaves some out. The sample lists more than 20,000 clones, 95% occurring once. This sample comprised unsorted PBMCs, obtained roughly 5.1 years after starting antiretroviral therapy. The receptor's source is a woman aged 50 to 65 with HIV.

CDR3 in amino acids: CASSFLFGIRLNTEAFF. The CDR3 DNA is TGTGCCAGCAGCTTTCTGTTTGGGATCCGGTTGAACACTGAAGCTTTCTTT. The rearrangement uses TRBV5-4 and TRBJ1-1; D is unresolved. The ends were cut back, 2 bases at V and 0 bases at J, with 17 bases in the middle. Germline V gives CDR1 SGHNT, CDR2 YYREEE (reference sequence). The length of the CDR3 is 17 residues. The whole variable domain, remainder taken from reference TRBV5-4 and TRBJ1-1, is ETGVTQSPTHLIKTRGQQVTLRCSSQSGHNTVSWYQQALGQGPQFIFQYYREEENGRGNFPPRFSGLQFPNYSSELNVNALELDDSALYLCASSFLFGIRLNTEAFFGQGTRLTVV.